This T cell receptor (beta chain) was recovered during a study of regulatory T cells in long-lasting Graves disease. Germline V gene data show CDR1 as MDHEN and CDR2 as SYDVKM. J was trimmed by 2 bases and V by 6 bases; bases with no gene match: 8. This CDR3 has 15 residues. CDR3 regions were amplified by Arm-PCR using iRepertoire HTBI primers to build TCR beta libraries. Each CDR3 protein is one row after TCRdb ran MiXCR on the multiplex PCR reads. In the table there are 400,000 to 500,000 distinct CDR3 sequences, roughly 15% of which are singletons. Time point here: newly diagnosed GD, antithyroid drugs for less than 3 months. Extracted PBMC RNA gave rise to the TCR library. As a group, patients came from one endocrinology department in Xi'an, China. The same specimen was also included in a second study, on T cells in Graves' hyperthyroidism and ophthalmopathy. That study adds: The study excluded patients with uncontrolled infection, other autoimmune disease, pregnancy or lactation. Carried out on the TCR CDR3, a first-round RT-PCR used the HTBI primer set.

This chain links TRBV28 with TRBJ2-7; 9 nucleotides match TRBD2. The sequenced sample was peripheral blood mononuclear cells (PBMCs), obtained at new diagnosis, from a patient treated with antithyroid drugs. The receptor's source is a woman aged 30 to 39 with Graves disease. The CDR3 region is CASRTTSGLPYEQYF. CDR3 DNA sequence: TGTGCCAGCAGGACTACTAGCGGGCTCCCCTACGAGCAGTACTTC.